The 14 T cell receptor beta chains in this list originate from one sample, sequenced in a study of blood T cell repertoires in COVID-19. This table comes from immunoSEQ multiplex PCR, and its TCRdb copy is limited to in-frame clones, with some not included. Of about 290,000 clones listed, 75% to 90% are singletons. Sequencing used peripheral blood. These receptors were collected from a man aged 35-49 years with acute or convalescent COVID-19.

This sequence joins TRBV4-1 and TRBJ2-7; TRBD2 matches 8 bases. With 5 bases clipped from V and 5 bases from J, the junction kept 8 bases outside the gene matches. The CDR3 runs 14 residues. Germline V gene data show CDR1 as MGHRA and CDR2 as YSYEKL. CDR3 bases: TGCGCCAGCAGCTCCGGGGGGGCCCTGGACGAGCAGTACTTC. This gives the protein CASSSGGALDEQYF.

This clone was observed once. This sequence joins TRBV7-8 and TRBJ1-1; no reliable D call. V lost 2 bases and J 7 bases, leaving 14 bases between the germline ends. CDR1 and CDR2 from the germline V gene are SGHVS and FQNEAQ. The CDR3 runs to 14 residues. The CDR3 is CASSLSIRRVEAFF. CDR3 in DNA: TGTGCCAGCAGCTTATCTATTCGGAGGGTTGAAGCTTTCTTT. The complete variable domain, with remaining parts taken from reference TRBV7-8 and TRBJ1-1, reads GAGVSQSPRYKVAKRGQDVALRCDPISGHVSLFWYQQALGQGPEFLTYFQNEAQLDKSGLPSDRFFAERPEGSVSTLKIQRTQQEDSAVYLCASSLSIRRVEAFFGQGTRLTVV.

V gene TRBV2 combines with J gene TRBJ2-6, with TRBD1 as a possible D gene (5 bases). The V and J ends lost 5 bases and 0 bases respectively, with 14 bases between them. CDR1 is SNHLY, CDR2 FYNNEI, per germline. The CDR3 length is 17 residues. CDR3 region: CASSLRAILSGANVLTF. CDR3 nucleotide sequence: TGTGCCAGCAGTCTCAGGGCGATCCTCTCTGGGGCCAACGTCCTGACTTTC.

This chain links TRBV7-6 with TRBJ2-2, with D hard to call. V lost 4 bases and J 1 base, leaving 13 bases between the germline ends. Germline V CDR1 and CDR2: SGHVS, FNYEAQ. The CDR3 is made up of 16 amino acids. The CDR3 loop is CASSYRQGENTGELFF. The CDR3, as DNA: TGTGCCAGCAGCTATCGACAAGGCGAGAACACCGGGGAGCTGTTTTTT. Filled out from reference TRBV7-6 and TRBJ2-2, the complete variable domain reads GAGVSQSPRYKVTKRGQDVALRCDPISGHVSLYWYRQALGQGPEFLTYFNYEAQQDKSGLPNDRFSAERPEGSISTLTIQRTEQRDSAMYRCASSYRQGENTGELFFGEGSRLTVL.

The DNA for the CDR3 is TGTGCCAGCAGCGTTTACGACAGGGGCTTCGGCTACACCTTC. This gives the protein CASSVYDRGFGYTF. V gene TRBV14 combines with J gene TRBJ1-2, with 8 nucleotides matching TRBD1. Trimming cost V 5 bases and J 8 bases; bases outside gene matches: 10. Germline lookup yields CDR1 SGHDN and CDR2 FVKESK. This CDR3 contains 14 residues.

The rearrangement uses TRBV5-6 and TRBJ1-1, with D possibly being TRBD1 (5 bases). The length of the CDR3 is 13 residues. V lost 4 bases and J 0 bases, leaving 7 bases between the germline ends. The V gene's germline CDR1 is SGHDT and CDR2 YYEEEE. In nucleotides, the CDR3 is TGTGCCAGCAGCGACAGCATGAACACTGAAGCTTTCTTT. Protein: CASSDSMNTEAFF.

The chain employs TRBV4-2 and TRBJ2-3, with 11 bases lining up with TRBD2. Germline-derived CDR1 and CDR2 are LGHNA and YNFKEQ. Germline trimming cut 2 bases from V and 2 bases from J; bases unmatched to any gene: 3. This CDR3 has 16 residues. CDR3 DNA: TGTGCCAGCAGCCAAAGACTAGCGGGGAACACAGATACGCAGTATTTT. Encoded protein: CASSQRLAGNTDTQYF.

The V gene is TRBV7-6, the J gene TRBJ1-6, with D unclear. This CDR3 is built from 13 residues. Germline loops: CDR1 SGHVS, CDR2 FNYEAQ. The germline V and J ends were trimmed by 1 base and 11 bases, with 9 bases remaining between them. The CDR3 region has the DNA TGTGCCAGCAGCTTAGGAGGGATGGCACCCCTCCACTTT. Encoded protein: CASSLGGMAPLHF.

This clone has just one count. The CDR3 nucleotides read TGTGCCACCAGCAGAGTGGGGCACATGGCTAGCACAGATACGCAGTATTTT. Protein sequence: CATSRVGHMASTDTQYF. The chain links TRBV15 to TRBJ2-3, with a tentative D call TRBD1 (5 bases). Trimming removed 1 base from V and 0 bases from J, with 14 bases in between. Germline values: CDR1 LNHNV, CDR2 YYDKDF (reference sequence). The CDR3 is 17 amino acids.

The CDR3 DNA sequence: TGTGCCAGCAGCCTATTAAGGGGTGGGAATTCACCCCTCCACTTT. It is translated as CASSLLRGGNSPLHF. This sequence joins TRBV7-6 and TRBJ1-6; D perhaps matches TRBD1 (5 bases). CDR1 SGHVS and CDR2 FNYEAQ come from the germline V gene. The CDR3 has 15 residues. Trimming took 5 bases from V and 7 from J, leaving 15 bases between them.

J is TRBJ2-1 and V is TRBV28; 10 positions agree with TRBD2. CDR1 is MDHEN and CDR2 is SYDVKM in the germline V gene. V gave up 10 bases and J gave up 8 bases; unmatched junction bases: 8. The CDR3 runs 13 residues. The CDR3 protein is CAISGGPLDEQFF. In DNA, the CDR3 is TGTGCCATTAGCGGGGGGCCTCTCGATGAGCAGTTCTTC. Variable domain in full (rest from reference TRBV28 and TRBJ2-1): DVKVTQSSRYLVKRTGEKVFLECVQDMDHENMFWYRQDPGLGLRLIYFSYDVKMKEKGDIPEGYSVSREKKERFSLILESASTNQTSMYLCAISGGPLDEQFFGPGTRLTVL.

The J gene is TRBJ2-5, the V gene TRBV5-4; D perhaps matches TRBD1 (6 bases). Looked up from germline, CDR1 is SGHNT and CDR2 is YYREEE (reference sequence). The CDR3 is 14 amino acids. Trimming shortened V by 2 bases and J by 4 bases, and 12 bases separated the two germline ends. The CDR3 DNA follows: TGTGCCAGCAGCTTTTCAGGGGTAGTAGAGACCCAGTACTTC. Translation: CASSFSGVVETQYF.

This chain connects TRBV25-1 to TRBJ1-2; 9 bases align to TRBD1. V shed 3 bases, J shed 5 bases, and the junction held 7 bases outside the gene matches. The CDR3 contains 15 residues. Germline CDR1 MGHDK, CDR2 SYGVNS. DNA for the CDR3: TGTGCCAGCAGTGATGTGGGACAGGGAATATATGGCTACACCTTC. Its protein is CASSDVGQGIYGYTF.

The V and J genes are TRBV5-1 and TRBJ1-4, with TRBD1 identical over 8 bases. The length of the CDR3 is 14 residues. V shed 2 bases and J 8 bases; nucleotides not matched to a gene: 5. Germline loops: CDR1 SGHRS, CDR2 YFSETQ. CDR3 amino acids: CASSLQGGKEKLFF. The CDR3 nucleotides read TGCGCCAGCAGCTTACAGGGGGGAAAAGAAAAACTGTTTTTT.